This record concerns one TCR beta chain sequence. This entry comes from a study of T cells after posttransplantation cyclophosphamide. The CDR3 is 14 amino acids. V was trimmed by 1 base and J by 5 bases, leaving 11 bases between them. Germline lookup yields CDR1 MNHNS and CDR2 SASEGT. Libraries were prepared by immunoSEQ multiplex PCR; TCRdb keeps only in-frame clonotypes and omits some of them. The repertoire holds under 5,000 clones, with 85% to 95% as singletons. The chain employs TRBV6-1 and TRBJ1-1; D ambiguous. Sequenced sample: naive CD4+ T cells sorted from PBMCs. This receptor was taken from a man aged 50-59 years. The CDR3 nucleotides are TGTGCCAGCAGTGAAGTAATACGAGGGACTGAAGCTTTCTTT. Protein: CASSEVIRGTEAFF.